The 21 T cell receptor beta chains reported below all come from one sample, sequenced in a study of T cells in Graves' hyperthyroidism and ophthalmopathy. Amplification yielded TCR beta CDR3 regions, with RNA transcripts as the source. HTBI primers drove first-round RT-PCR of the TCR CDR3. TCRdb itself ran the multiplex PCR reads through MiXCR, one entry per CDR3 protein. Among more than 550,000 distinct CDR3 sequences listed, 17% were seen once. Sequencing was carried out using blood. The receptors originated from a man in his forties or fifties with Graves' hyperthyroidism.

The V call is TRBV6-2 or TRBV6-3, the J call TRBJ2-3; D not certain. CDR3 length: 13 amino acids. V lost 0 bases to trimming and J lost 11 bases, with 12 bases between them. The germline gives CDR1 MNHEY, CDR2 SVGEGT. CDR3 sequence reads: CASSYSPPGRQYF. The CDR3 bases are TGTGCCAGCAGTTACTCCCCTCCTGGTAGGCAGTATTTT.

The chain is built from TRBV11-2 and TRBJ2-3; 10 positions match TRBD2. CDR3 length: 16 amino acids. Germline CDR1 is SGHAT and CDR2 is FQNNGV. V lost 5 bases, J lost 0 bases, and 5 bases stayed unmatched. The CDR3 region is CASSRGTSASTDTQYF. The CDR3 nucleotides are TGTGCCAGCAGCCGGGGGACTAGCGCTAGCACAGATACGCAGTATTTT.

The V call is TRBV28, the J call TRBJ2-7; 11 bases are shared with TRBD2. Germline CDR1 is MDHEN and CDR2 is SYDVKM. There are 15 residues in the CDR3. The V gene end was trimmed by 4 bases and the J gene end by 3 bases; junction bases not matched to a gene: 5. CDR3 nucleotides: TGTGCCAGCAGTTCCACTAGCGGGAGTGGCTACGAGCAGTACTTC. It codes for CASSSTSGSGYEQYF.

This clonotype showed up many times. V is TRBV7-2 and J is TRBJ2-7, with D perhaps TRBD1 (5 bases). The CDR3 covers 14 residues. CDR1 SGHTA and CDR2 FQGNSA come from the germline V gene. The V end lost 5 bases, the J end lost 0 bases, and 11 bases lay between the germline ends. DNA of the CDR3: TGTGCCAGCAGCCCAGGACACCACTCCTACGAGCAGTACTTC. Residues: CASSPGHHSYEQYF.

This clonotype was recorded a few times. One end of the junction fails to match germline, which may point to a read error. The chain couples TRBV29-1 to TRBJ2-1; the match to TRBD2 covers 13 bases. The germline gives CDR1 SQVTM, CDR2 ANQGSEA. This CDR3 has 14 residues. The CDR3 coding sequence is TGCAGCGCTGAACGGACTAGCGGGAGTAGTGAGCAGTTCTTC. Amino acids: CSAERTSGSSEQFF.

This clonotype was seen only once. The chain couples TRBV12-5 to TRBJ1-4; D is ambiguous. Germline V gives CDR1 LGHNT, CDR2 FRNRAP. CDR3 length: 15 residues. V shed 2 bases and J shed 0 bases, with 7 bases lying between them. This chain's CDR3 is CASGLRVATNEKLFF. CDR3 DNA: TGTGCTAGTGGTTTGAGGGTCGCAACTAATGAAAAACTGTTTTTT.

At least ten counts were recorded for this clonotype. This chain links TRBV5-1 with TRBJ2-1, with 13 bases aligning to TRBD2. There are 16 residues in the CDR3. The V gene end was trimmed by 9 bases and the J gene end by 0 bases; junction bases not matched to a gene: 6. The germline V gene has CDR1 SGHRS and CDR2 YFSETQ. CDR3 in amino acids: CATQRTSGSSYNEQFF. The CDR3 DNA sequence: TGCGCCACCCAAAGGACTAGCGGGAGCTCCTACAATGAGCAGTTCTTC.

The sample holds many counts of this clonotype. The CDR3 loop reads CASRFLERNQPQHF. The DNA of the CDR3 is TGTGCCAGCAGGTTTCTTGAGCGCAATCAGCCCCAGCATTTT. This rearrangement joins TRBV28 to TRBJ1-5; D ambiguous. The V end was cut by 6 bases, the J end by 2 bases, with 11 bases between. There are 14 residues in the CDR3. CDR1 and CDR2 from the germline V gene are MDHEN and SYDVKM. The whole variable domain, filled in from reference TRBV28 and TRBJ1-5, reads DVKVTQSSRYLVKRTGEKVFLECVQDMDHENMFWYRQDPGLGLRLIYFSYDVKMKEKGDIPEGYSVSREKKERFSLILESASTNQTSMYLCASRFLERNQPQHFGDGTRLSIL.

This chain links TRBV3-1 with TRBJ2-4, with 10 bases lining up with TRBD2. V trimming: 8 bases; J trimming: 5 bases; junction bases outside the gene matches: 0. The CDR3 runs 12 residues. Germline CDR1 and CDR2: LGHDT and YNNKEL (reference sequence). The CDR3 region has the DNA TGTGCCAGCGGACTAGCGGAAAACATTCAGTACTTC. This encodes CASGLAENIQYF.

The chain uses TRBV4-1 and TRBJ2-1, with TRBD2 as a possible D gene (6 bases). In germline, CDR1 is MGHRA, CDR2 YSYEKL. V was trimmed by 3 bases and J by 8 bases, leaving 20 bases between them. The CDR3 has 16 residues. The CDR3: CASSHPVGTSIDEQFF. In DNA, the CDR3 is TGCGCCAGCAGCCATCCTGTGGGGACTTCCATCGATGAGCAGTTCTTC.

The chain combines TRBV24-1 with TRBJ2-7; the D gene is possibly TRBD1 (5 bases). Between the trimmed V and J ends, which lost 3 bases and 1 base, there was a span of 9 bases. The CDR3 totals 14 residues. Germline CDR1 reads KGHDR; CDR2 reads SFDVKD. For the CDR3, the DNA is TGTGCCACCAGTGATAGGGGTCGTTCCTACGAGCAGTACTTC. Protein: CATSDRGRSYEQYF.

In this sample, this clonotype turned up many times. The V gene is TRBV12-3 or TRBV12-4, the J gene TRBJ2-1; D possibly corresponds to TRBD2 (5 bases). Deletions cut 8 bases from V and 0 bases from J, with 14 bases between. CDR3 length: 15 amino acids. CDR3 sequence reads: CASPAGRSSYNEQFF. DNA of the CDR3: TGTGCCAGCCCCGCGGGCCGGAGCTCCTACAATGAGCAGTTCTTC.

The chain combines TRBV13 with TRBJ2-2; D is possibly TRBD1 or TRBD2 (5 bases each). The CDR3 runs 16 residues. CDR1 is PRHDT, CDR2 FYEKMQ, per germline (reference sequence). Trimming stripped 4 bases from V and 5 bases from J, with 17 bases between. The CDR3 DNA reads TGTGCCAGCAGCTCGCGCCCAGGGAGCTCAACCGGGGAGCTGTTTTTT. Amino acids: CASSSRPGSSTGELFF.

CDR3 sequence reads: CATSGQTNTGELFF. For the CDR3, the DNA is TGTGCCACCAGTGGCCAGACGAACACCGGGGAGCTGTTTTTT. This chain uses TRBV24-1 with TRBJ2-2; no reliable D call. V was shortened by 5 bases and J by 0 bases, with 6 bases between the two germline ends. There are 14 residues in the CDR3. Germline-derived CDR1 and CDR2 are KGHDR and SFDVKD.

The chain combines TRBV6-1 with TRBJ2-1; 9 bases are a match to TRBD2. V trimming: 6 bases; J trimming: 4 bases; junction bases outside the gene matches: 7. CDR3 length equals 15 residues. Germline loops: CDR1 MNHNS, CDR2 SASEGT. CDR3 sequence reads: CASSATSGVYNEQFF. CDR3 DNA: TGTGCCAGCAGCGCGACTAGCGGCGTATACAATGAGCAGTTCTTC.

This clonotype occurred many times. The CDR3 loop reads CATADSQETQYF. The CDR3 nucleotides read TGTGCCACTGCAGACAGCCAAGAGACCCAGTACTTC. The rearrangement joins TRBV6-1 to TRBJ2-5, with D maybe TRBD1 (5 bases). Germline V gives CDR1 MNHNS, CDR2 SASEGT. This CDR3 comprises 12 residues. V was pared by 10 bases and J by 1 base, with 10 bases between.

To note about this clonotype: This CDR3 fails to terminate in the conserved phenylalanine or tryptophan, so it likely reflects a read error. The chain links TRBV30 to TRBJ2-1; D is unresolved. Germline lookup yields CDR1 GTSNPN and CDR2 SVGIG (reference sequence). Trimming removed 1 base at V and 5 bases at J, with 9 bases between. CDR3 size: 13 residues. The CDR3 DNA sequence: TGTGCCTGGAGTGCCACCCCCAACAATGAGCAGTTCATC. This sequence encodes CAWSATPNNEQFI.

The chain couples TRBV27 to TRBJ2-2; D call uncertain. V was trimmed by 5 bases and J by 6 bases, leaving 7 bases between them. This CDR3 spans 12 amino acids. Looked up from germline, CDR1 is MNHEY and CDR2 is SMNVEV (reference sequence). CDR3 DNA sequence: TGTGCCAGCAGTCCCCGATCCGGGGAGCTGTTTTTT. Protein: CASSPRSGELFF.

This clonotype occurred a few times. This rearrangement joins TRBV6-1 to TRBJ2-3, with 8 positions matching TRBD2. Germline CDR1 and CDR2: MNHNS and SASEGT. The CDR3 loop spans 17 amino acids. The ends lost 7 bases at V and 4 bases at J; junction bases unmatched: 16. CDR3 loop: CASKRTGNSGSADTQYF. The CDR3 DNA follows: TGTGCCAGCAAACGCACTGGAAACAGCGGGAGCGCAGATACGCAGTATTTT.

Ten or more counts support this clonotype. CDR3 in amino acids: CASSEWREEGDTQYF. The CDR3 DNA reads as TGTGCCAGCAGTGAATGGCGGGAGGAGGGAGATACGCAGTATTTT. The V gene is TRBV2, the J gene TRBJ2-3; 8 bases are shared with TRBD2. From germline, CDR1 is SNHLY and CDR2 FYNNEI. Trimming removed 2 bases from V and 5 bases from J; junction bases left unmatched: 6. The CDR3 consists of 15 residues.

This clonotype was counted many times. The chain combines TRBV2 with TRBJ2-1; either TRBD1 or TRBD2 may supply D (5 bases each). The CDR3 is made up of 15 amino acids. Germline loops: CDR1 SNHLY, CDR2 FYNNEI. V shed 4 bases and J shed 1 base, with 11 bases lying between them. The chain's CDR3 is CASSVGEGSYNEQFF. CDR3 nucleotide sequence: TGTGCCAGCAGTGTAGGCGAGGGGTCCTACAATGAGCAGTTCTTC. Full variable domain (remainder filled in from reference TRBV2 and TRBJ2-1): EPEVTQTPSHQVTQMGQEVILRCVPISNHLYFYWYRQILGQKVEFLVSFYNNEISEKSEIFDDQFSVERPDGSNFTLKIRSTKLEDSAMYFCASSVGEGSYNEQFFGPGTRLTVL.